These T cell receptor beta chains were read from a single sample in a study of cytomegalovirus exposure and HLA in healthy donors. Profiled with immunoSEQ multiplex PCR; TCRdb holds only in-frame clones, not every one. Among 100,000 to 150,000 clones listed, about 80% were seen once. Input material: PBMCs. The receptor source for this set is a woman in her 50s in good health and CMV-seronegative. Each CDR3 is given without its conserved first and last residue.

v_gene,j_gene,CDR3aa
TRBV19,TRBJ1-5,ASSIGTGISQSQH
TRBV11-3,TRBJ2-3,ASSLGIAGGLDTQY
TRBV7-2,TRBJ1-4,ASSEGGAREKLF
TRBV10-3,TRBJ1-2,AISEPGQGADGYT
TRBV9,TRBJ2-1,ASSVVTGKGYNEQF
TRBV29-1,TRBJ2-5,SAGLAGGETQY
TRBV27,TRBJ2-7,ASTPLAGGTYEQY
TRBV6-4,TRBJ1-5,ASRAGQVNKNQPQH
TRBV14,TRBJ2-1,ASSLHRDPYNEQF
TRBV11-2,TRBJ2-7,ASSPPGPYEQY
TRBV19,TRBJ2-2,ASSIGTGWAGELF
TRBV11-3,TRBJ2-2,ASSLGAQAFTGELF
TRBV4-1,TRBJ2-1,ASSHATSGVSEQF
TRBV10-2,TRBJ1-1,ASSGLAPEAF
TRBV6-5,TRBJ1-2,ASSYSSSNYGYT
TRBV7-9,TRBJ1-1,SSSSVGGVSDTEAF
TRBV5-4,TRBJ1-1,ASSRAGTGARNTEAF
TRBV7-9,TRBJ2-3,ASSDQGTSGDTQY